The T cell receptor beta chain under discussion was sequenced for a study of T-cell reconstitution after alpha-beta-depleted transplantation in children. Study-wide results and caveats: Reported findings indicate that, about two months after transplant, alpha-beta T cells came from several hundred expanded clones, which were derived from non-depleted graft cells. TCRbeta diversity was high at day 60 in some patients (a result of surviving recipient T cells and thymic progenitors). After one year, T-cell counts and TCRbeta diversity mostly came from new T cells.

Construction of the TCRbeta library involved unique molecular identifiers. In TCRdb, the PCR reads were re-called with MiXCR into one record per CDR3 protein. The sample contains 500,000 to 750,000 distinct CDR3 sequences, more than 20% of which appear only once. Germline-derived CDR1 and CDR2 are DFQATT and SNEGSKA (reference sequence). This CDR3 is 15 amino acids long. V lost 2 bases, J lost 6 bases, and 11 bases stayed unmatched. A note on this clonotype: Its antigen is undetermined.

The chain has TRBV20-1 and TRBJ1-2; 8 positions agree with TRBD1. The sequencing used PBMCs, collected before TCRalphabeta/CD19-depleted stem cell transplant. This sequence was found in a boy younger than two with Wiskott-Aldrich syndrome, due to receive a stem cell transplant. This CDR3 is CSARPRTGQVDGYTF. The CDR3 DNA reads TGCAGTGCTAGACCCAGGACAGGGCAGGTCGATGGCTACACCTTC.